This T cell receptor beta chain was identified during a study of blood T cell repertoires in COVID-19. Background on the study: Samples came from the United States, Italy and Spain, spanning acute and convalescent COVID-19. From T cells, B-cell-depleted T cells, or PBMCs came the material, which was cDNA or gDNA.

Authors' processing steps: It was from reference gene primer amplification that nucleated cell counts were estimated. TCRdb's table, derived via immunoSEQ multiplex PCR, lists solely in-frame clones and lacks some. V and J calls and clone size are given by that table; D and trimming were obtained from the DNA. The repertoire holds roughly 64,000 clones, with 65% to 90% as singletons. The germline V gene has CDR1 SNHLY and CDR2 FYNNEI. With 2 bases clipped from V and 7 bases from J, the junction kept 14 bases outside the gene matches. This CDR3 comprises 17 residues. The specimen was peripheral blood. The receptor's source is a man between 40 and 49 years old with acute or convalescent COVID-19. The rearrangement joins TRBV2 to TRBJ2-1; TRBD1 agrees at 7 bases. DNA of the CDR3: TGTGCCAGCAGTGAATGGTACCACAGGGGTGGGTGGAATGAGCAGTTCTTC. It specifies CASSEWYHRGGWNEQFF.